The clone carrying this T cell receptor (beta chain) has only a few counts. Every isolated RNA sample was fully reverse transcribed, so sequencing captured expressed TCRB transcripts. Sequencing was performed with immunoSEQ multiplex PCR; in TCRdb, only in-frame clones are kept and a portion is missing. The profile covers some 500,000 clones, with approximately 10% appearing a single time and more than 0.045% taken by the ten largest. The germline V gene encodes CDR1 MNHEY and CDR2 SVGAGI. V lost 1 base to trimming and J lost 5 bases, with 11 bases between them. CDR3 size: 14 residues. The data belong to a study of beta chain features in type 1 diabetes.

The V and J genes are TRBV6-5 and TRBJ1-1, with D possibly matching TRBD1 (6 bases). Sequencing input: naive CD4+ T cells from blood. The TCR comes from a woman aged 18-29 years in good health. This CDR3 is CASSYFGQRTEAFF. The CDR3 DNA follows: TGTGCCAGCAGTTACTTTGGACAGCGGACTGAAGCTTTCTTT.